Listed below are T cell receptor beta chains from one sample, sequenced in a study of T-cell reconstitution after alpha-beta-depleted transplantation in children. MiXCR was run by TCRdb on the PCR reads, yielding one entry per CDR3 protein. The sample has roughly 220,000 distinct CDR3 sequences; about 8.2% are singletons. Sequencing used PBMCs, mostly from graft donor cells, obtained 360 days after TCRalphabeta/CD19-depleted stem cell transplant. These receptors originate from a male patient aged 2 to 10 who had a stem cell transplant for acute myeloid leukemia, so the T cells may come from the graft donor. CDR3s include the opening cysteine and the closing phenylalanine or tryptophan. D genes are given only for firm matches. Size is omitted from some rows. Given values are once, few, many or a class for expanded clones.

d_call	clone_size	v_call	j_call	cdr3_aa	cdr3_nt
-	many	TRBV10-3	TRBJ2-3	CAISESKATDTQYF	TGTGCCATCAGTGAGTCTAAGGCCACAGATACGCAGTATTTT
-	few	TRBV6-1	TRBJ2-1	CASSNTGYNEQFF	TGTGCCAGCAGTAATACAGGGTACAATGAGCAGTTCTTC
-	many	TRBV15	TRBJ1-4	CATSRDPHEKLFF	TGTGCCACCAGCAGAGATCCGCACGAAAAACTGTTTTTT
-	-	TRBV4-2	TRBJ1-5	CASSRRGGDVSNQPQHF	TGTGCCAGCAGCCGTCGGGGGGGAGACGTTAGCAATCAGCCCCAGCATTTT
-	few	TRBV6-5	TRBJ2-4	CASSYRQWVLAKNIQYF	TGTGCCAGCAGTTACCGGCAGTGGGTACTAGCCAAAAACATTCAGTACTTC
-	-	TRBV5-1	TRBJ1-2	CASSSHRARYGYTF	TGCGCCAGCAGCTCCCACAGGGCCCGATATGGCTACACCTTC
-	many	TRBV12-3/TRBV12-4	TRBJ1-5	CASSFGYSNQPQHF	TGTGCCAGCAGTTTCGGGTATAGCAATCAGCCCCAGCATTTT
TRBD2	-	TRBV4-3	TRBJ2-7	CASSQEGSGRPRYEQYF	TGCGCCAGCAGCCAAGAGGGGAGCGGGAGGCCACGTTACGAGCAGTACTTC
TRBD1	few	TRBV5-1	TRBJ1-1	CASSITGGLNTEAFF	TGCGCCAGCAGCATCACAGGGGGTTTGAACACTGAAGCTTTCTTT
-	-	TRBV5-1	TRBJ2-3	CASSSWSSTDTQYF	TGCGCCAGCAGCTCATGGTCTAGCACAGATACGCAGTATTTT
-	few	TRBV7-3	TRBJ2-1	CASSLSLRDNEQFF	TGTGCCAGCAGCTTAAGCTTAAGGGACAATGAGCAGTTCTTC
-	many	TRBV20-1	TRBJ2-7	CSATSSGYWEQYF	TGCAGTGCCACCTCCAGCGGCTATTGGGAGCAGTACTTC
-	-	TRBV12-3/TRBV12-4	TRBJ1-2	CASRPDAYGYTF	TGTGCCAGCAGGCCGGACGCCTATGGCTACACCTTC
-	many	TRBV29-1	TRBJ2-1	CSVEDLDSSAYNEQFF	TGCAGCGTTGAAGATCTAGACTCCTCAGCCTACAATGAGCAGTTCTTC
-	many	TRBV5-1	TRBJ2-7	CASSLVPYEQYF	TGCGCCAGCAGCTTGGTGCCATACGAGCAGTACTTC
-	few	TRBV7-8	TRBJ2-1	CASSKGRSSYNEQFF	TGTGCCAGCAGCAAGGGACGGAGCTCCTACAATGAGCAGTTCTTC
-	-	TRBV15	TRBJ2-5	CATSRGLGIGETQYF	TGTGCCACCAGCAGGGGTCTCGGTATCGGGGAGACCCAGTACTTC
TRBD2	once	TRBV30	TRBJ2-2	CAWRTLAGDTGELFF	TGTGCCTGGAGGACGCTAGCGGGGGACACCGGGGAGCTGTTTTTT
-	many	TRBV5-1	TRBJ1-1	CASSSGHLNTEAFF	TGCGCCAGCAGCTCGGGACACCTGAACACTGAAGCTTTCTTT
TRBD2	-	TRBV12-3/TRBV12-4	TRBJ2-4	CASSFASGASFLAKNIQYF	TGTGCCAGCAGTTTTGCTAGCGGTGCTTCGTTTCTAGCCAAAAACATTCAGTACTTC
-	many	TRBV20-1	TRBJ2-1	CSARDSRTPSSYNEQFF	TGCAGTGCTAGAGATAGCAGGACCCCGAGCTCCTACAATGAGCAGTTCTTC
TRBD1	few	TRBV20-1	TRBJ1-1	CSASTGTGGTEAFF	TGCAGTGCTAGCACCGGGACAGGGGGTACTGAAGCTTTCTTT
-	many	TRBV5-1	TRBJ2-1	CASSLAGGSTYNEQFF	TGCGCCAGCAGCTTGGCTGGCGGGTCAACCTACAATGAGCAGTTCTTC
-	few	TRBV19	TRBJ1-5	CASSINRANQPQHF	TGTGCCAGTAGTATAAACAGGGCCAATCAGCCCCAGCATTTT